Sequencing of this T cell receptor (beta chain) was carried out in a study of CD8+CD57+ T cells in acquired aplastic anemia. Points from the study as a whole: A set of approximately 30 CD8+ CDR3 sequences was shared between patients and controls, and these sequences appeared highly expressed in patients.

TCR beta VDJ combinations and CDR3 sequences were profiled from genomic DNA. From the reads, TCRdb called clonotypes with MiXCR, one entry per CDR3 protein. Found here are some 150,000 distinct CDR3 sequences, just over 50% of them singletons; the top ten hold roughly 12%. Of note for this clonotype: No antigen is known for it.

Whoever was chosen for sequencing had shown CD8+CD57+ cell expansion by flow cytometry. The clonotype was recovered from a human donor with aplastic anemia. Sequences were obtained from sorted CD4+, CD8+, or CD8+CD57+ T cells (not recorded which) from PBMCs.

CDR3 residues: CASSVTQVRNTEAFF. The CDR3 DNA is TGTGCCAGCAGCGTTACCCAGGTTCGGAACACTGAAGCTTTCTTT. The chain joins TRBV9 to TRBJ1-1; D is ambiguous. This CDR3 has 15 amino acids. The germline gives CDR1 SGDLS, CDR2 YYNGEE. V was shortened by 2 bases and J by 1 base, with 12 bases between the two germline ends.